These T cell receptor beta chains were read from a single sample in a study of human T cells and chemical hapten exposure. TCRdb processed the RACE reads anew with MiXCR; each CDR3 protein has one entry. The sample consists of approximately 350,000 distinct CDR3 sequences, about 7% of them appearing once. The sample was whole blood, taken in connection with sensitization to the hapten diphenylcyclopropenone (DPC). All receptors derive from a young woman with alopecia areata. Some clones in this sample may be carry-over from other donors' samples. Both conserved end residues are trimmed from each CDR3.

cdr3_aa | j_call | v_call
ASRGLAGEQF | TRBJ2-1 | TRBV6-2/TRBV6-3
ASSLYGGIAYNEQF | TRBJ2-1 | TRBV5-6
ASSFRIAGKTSEQF | TRBJ2-1 | TRBV5-1
ASSPKGRLSSYEQY | TRBJ2-7 | TRBV7-9
ASSLALDIQY | TRBJ2-4 | TRBV11-2
ASSGGDSNQPQH | TRBJ1-5 | TRBV12-3/TRBV12-4
ASSYGRTGGHLYTEAF | TRBJ1-1 | TRBV6-5
AITGTGLAGSEQF | TRBJ2-1 | TRBV10-3
ASGTLGRRLT | TRBJ2-6 | TRBV12-5
ASSDSGGATDTQY | TRBJ2-3 | TRBV6-4
ASSQESRGHPLGTQY | TRBJ2-3 | TRBV4-3
ASSRGSQETQY | TRBJ2-5 | TRBV5-4
SARIQATMNTEAF | TRBJ1-1 | TRBV20-1
ASRDRFSGNTIY | TRBJ1-3 | TRBV2
ASSEPKLTGAYGSPLH | TRBJ1-6 | TRBV2
ASSSMPGTSGY | TRBJ2-3 | TRBV7-6
ASSPLRGLMTEAF | TRBJ1-1 | TRBV7-2
ASSPRQGYEKLF | TRBJ1-4 | TRBV12-3/TRBV12-4
SARGLSGNTIY | TRBJ1-3 | TRBV20-1
ASSRTSGEAF | TRBJ1-1 | TRBV12-3/TRBV12-4
SALRQGVTEAF | TRBJ1-1 | TRBV20-1
ASSQGPVTGELF | TRBJ2-2 | TRBV4-2
ASRRALTSYNEQF | TRBJ2-1 | TRBV6-5
ASSPPIRLINTEAF | TRBJ1-1 | TRBV6-6
ASSTKKDSSRQPQH | TRBJ1-5 | TRBV21-1
ASLGRGSRPWAQY | TRBJ2-5 | TRBV12-3/TRBV12-4
ASSLEAAGLYNEQF | TRBJ2-1 | TRBV5-6
SASPTSGGYEQY | TRBJ2-7 | TRBV20-1
ASSFASVIQETQY | TRBJ2-5 | TRBV7-2
ASNIGQDYEQY | TRBJ2-7 | TRBV5-6
SVEGVLFGRANTDTQY | TRBJ2-3 | TRBV29-1
ASSLLGGRGTDTQY | TRBJ2-3 | TRBV7-2
ASSPDVPRGGYT | TRBJ1-2 | TRBV6-6
ASSPSSIVSYNEQF | TRBJ2-1 | TRBV28
ASSFGKANYGYT | TRBJ1-2 | TRBV27
ASSSTDEQY | TRBJ2-7 | TRBV27
ASSRTGQGRYNEQF | TRBJ2-1 | TRBV7-9
ASSLARTGVNGYT | TRBJ1-2 | TRBV4-1
ASSQGLLRRFNQPQH | TRBJ1-5 | TRBV4-1
ASSLAQAGTGNTIY | TRBJ1-3 | TRBV7-2
ASSRQGGANYGYT | TRBJ1-2 | TRBV7-6
ASSITSNGQPQH | TRBJ1-5 | TRBV28
ASSLVLGRPQETQY | TRBJ2-5 | TRBV7-2